This TCR beta chain was sequenced for a study of T cell responses to AZD1222 COVID-19 vaccine. CDR3 length equals 14 residues. Trimming stripped 5 bases from V and 6 bases from J, with 14 bases between. Germline V gene data show CDR1 as LNHDA and CDR2 as SQIVND (reference sequence). Turning to this clone: Its antigen remains unidentified.

The study, taken as a whole, reports: The peak T cell response came first, and repertoires were sampled only after it. The study reported that nearly half of spike-specific TCRs target unmutated variant regions. Donors were largely white British and mainly female; clonal diversity was possibly underestimated. Baseline seropositivity occurred in only six AZD1222 recipients.

Data came from immunoSEQ multiplex PCR; TCRdb stores just in-frame clones and leaves some out. The sample has 150,000 to 200,000 clones, about 92% seen once. This receptor was taken from an adult who received the AZD1222 COVID-19 vaccine. The V and J genes are TRBV19 and TRBJ1-5; D is perhaps TRBD1 (5 bases). Material: peripheral blood, obtained 28 days after the second AZD1222 dose. CDR3 sequence reads: CASSPQIRGQPQHF. In DNA, the CDR3 is TGTGCCAGTAGTCCACAGATTAGGGGTCAGCCCCAGCATTTT.